The sequence of this TCR beta chain was determined in a study of blood T cell repertoires in COVID-19. Turning to the study itself: The United States, Italy and Spain supplied acute and convalescent COVID-19 samples. PBMCs, B-cell-depleted T cells, or T cells were the source of the cDNA or gDNA that made up the material.

Original analysis: The authors estimated nucleated cell counts from reference gene primer amplification. Here immunoSEQ multiplex PCR was the method, and the copy in TCRdb shows in-frame clones only, minus some. The D gene and trimming were derived from the DNA, and the V and J assignments and clone size from that table. The table includes fewer than 150,000 clones, less than 90% detected once. The origin of this receptor is a man in his 70s who had recovered from COVID-19. Sequencing was performed on peripheral blood.

CDR3 nucleotides: TGTGCCACCGGGAGCGGGGGACGGGTTTCCTACGAGCAGTACTTC. Amino acids: CATGSGGRVSYEQYF. V gene TRBV10-3 combines with J gene TRBJ2-7, with TRBD2 matching over 8 bases. V shed 10 bases and J 1 base; nucleotides not matched to a gene: 12. This CDR3 is built from 15 residues. Germline V gives CDR1 ENHRY, CDR2 SYGVKD.